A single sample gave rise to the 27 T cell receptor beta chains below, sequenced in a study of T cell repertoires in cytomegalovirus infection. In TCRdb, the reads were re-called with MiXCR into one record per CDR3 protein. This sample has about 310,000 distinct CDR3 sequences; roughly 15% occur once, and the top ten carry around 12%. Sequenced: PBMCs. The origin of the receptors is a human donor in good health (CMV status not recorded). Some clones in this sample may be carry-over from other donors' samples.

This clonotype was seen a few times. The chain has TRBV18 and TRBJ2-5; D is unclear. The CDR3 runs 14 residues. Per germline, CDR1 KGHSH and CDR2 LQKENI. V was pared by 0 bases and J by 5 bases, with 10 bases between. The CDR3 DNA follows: TGTGCCAGCTCACCACCAGGTTTCGAGGAGACCCAGTACTTC. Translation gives CASSPPGFEETQYF.

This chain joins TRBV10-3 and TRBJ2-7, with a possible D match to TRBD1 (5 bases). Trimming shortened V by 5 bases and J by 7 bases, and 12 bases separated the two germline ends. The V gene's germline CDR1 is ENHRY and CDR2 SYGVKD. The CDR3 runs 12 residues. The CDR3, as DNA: TGTGCCATCAGTTCCATCAGGGCAGAGCAGTACTTC. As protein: CAISSIRAEQYF.

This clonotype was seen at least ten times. CDR3 DNA: TGTGCCAGCAGCCGACAGGGAACGGGGGGCTACACCTTC. Translation gives CASSRQGTGGYTF. This sequence joins TRBV2 and TRBJ1-2, with 7 bases lining up with TRBD1. Germline lookup yields CDR1 SNHLY and CDR2 FYNNEI. The CDR3 extends over 13 amino acids. V lost 6 bases to trimming and J lost 8 bases; unmatched junction nucleotides: 9. The entire variable domain, with the rest obtained from reference TRBV2 and TRBJ1-2, is as follows: EPEVTQTPSHQVTQMGQEVILRCVPISNHLYFYWYRQILGQKVEFLVSFYNNEISEKSEIFDDQFSVERPDGSNFTLKIRSTKLEDSAMYFCASSRQGTGGYTFGSGTRLTVV.

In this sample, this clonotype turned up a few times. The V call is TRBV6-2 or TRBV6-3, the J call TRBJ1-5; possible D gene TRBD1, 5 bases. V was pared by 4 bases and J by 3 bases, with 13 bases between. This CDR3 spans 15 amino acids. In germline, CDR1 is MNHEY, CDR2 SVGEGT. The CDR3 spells CASSFGTGYNQPQHF. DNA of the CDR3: TGTGCCAGCAGTTTTGGGACCGGTTACAATCAGCCCCAGCATTTT.

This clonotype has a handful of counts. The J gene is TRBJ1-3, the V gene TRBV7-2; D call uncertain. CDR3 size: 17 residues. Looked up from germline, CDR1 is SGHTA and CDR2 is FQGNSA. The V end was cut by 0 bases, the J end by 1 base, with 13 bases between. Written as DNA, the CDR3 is TGTGCCAGCAGCTTAGCGCCGGCCAGGTGGTCTGGAAACACCATATATTTT. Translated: CASSLAPARWSGNTIYF.

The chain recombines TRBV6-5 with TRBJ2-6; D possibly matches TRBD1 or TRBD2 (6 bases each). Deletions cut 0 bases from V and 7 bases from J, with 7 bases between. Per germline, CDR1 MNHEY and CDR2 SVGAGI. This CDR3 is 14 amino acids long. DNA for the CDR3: TGTGCCAGCAGTTACTCCGGGGGCGCCAACGTCCTGACTTTC. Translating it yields CASSYSGGANVLTF.

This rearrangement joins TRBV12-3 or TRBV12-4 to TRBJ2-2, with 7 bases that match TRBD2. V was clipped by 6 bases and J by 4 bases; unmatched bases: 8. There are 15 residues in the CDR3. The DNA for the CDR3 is TGTGCCAGCAGGTGGAGCGGGGCGATCACCGGGGAGCTGTTTTTT. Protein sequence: CASRWSGAITGELFF.

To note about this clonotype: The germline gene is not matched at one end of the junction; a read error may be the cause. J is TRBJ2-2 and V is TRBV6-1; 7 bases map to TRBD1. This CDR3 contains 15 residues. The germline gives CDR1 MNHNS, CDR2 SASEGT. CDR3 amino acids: CASSEDDRDPGVLFF. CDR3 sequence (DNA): TGTGCCAGCAGTGAAGACGACAGGGATCCCGGGGTGCTGTTTTTT.

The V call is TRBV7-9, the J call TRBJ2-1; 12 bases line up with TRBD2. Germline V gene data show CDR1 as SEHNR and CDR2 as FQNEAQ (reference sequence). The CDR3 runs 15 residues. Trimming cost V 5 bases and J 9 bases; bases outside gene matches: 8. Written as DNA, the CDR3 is TGTGCCAGCAGCCCTAGGACTAGCGGGGTGGGTGAGCAGTTCTTC. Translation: CASSPRTSGVGEQFF.

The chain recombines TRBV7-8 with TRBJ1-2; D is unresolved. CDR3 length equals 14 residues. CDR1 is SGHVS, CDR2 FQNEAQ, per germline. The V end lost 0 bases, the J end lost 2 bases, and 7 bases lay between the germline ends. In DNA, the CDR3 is TGTGCCAGCAGCTTAGCTCGCATCAACTATGGCTACACCTTC. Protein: CASSLARINYGYTF.

The CDR3 loop is CSAGVDTYEQYF. DNA for the CDR3: TGCAGTGCCGGCGTGGATACCTACGAGCAGTACTTC. The chain has TRBV20-1 and TRBJ2-7, with D unresolved. CDR1 DFQATT and CDR2 SNEGSKA come from the germline V gene (reference sequence). The CDR3 runs to 12 residues. V was shortened by 6 bases and J by 2 bases, with 11 bases between the two germline ends.

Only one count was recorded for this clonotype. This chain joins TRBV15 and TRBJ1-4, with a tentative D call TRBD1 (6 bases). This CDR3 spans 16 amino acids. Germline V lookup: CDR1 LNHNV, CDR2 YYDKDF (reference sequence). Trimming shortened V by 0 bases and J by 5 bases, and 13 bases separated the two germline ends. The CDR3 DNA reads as TGTGCCACCAGCAGAGAGTGGGAGGGGGTGAATGAAAAACTGTTTTTT. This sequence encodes CATSREWEGVNEKLFF.

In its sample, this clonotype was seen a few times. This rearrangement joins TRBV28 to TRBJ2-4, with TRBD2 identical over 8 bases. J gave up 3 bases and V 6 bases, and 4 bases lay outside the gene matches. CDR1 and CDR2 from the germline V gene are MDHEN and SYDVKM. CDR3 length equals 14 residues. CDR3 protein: CASSGGGVKNIQYF. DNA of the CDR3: TGTGCCAGCAGCGGGGGGGGGGTCAAAAACATTCAGTACTTC.

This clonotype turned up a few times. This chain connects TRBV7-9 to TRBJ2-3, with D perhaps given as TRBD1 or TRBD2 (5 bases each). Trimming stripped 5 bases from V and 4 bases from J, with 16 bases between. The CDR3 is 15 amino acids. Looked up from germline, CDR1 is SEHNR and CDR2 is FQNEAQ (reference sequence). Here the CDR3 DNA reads TGTGCCAGCAGCAAAGGGGACCGGGACCCAGATACGCAGTATTTT. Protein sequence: CASSKGDRDPDTQYF.

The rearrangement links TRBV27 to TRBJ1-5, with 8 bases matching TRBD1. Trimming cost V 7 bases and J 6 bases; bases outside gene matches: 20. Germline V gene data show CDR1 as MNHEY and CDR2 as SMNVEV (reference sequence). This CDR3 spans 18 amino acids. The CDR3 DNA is TGTGCCAGCACTTTGGACAGGGCCGCGGACCGTGAGACTCAGCCCCAGCATTTT. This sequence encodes CASTLDRAADRETQPQHF.

CDR3 in DNA: TGTGCCAGCAGCCTAGGGACAGTAGGTTACGAGCAGTACTTC. Translation gives CASSLGTVGYEQYF. The chain has TRBV7-9 and TRBJ2-7; 7 positions match TRBD1. The CDR3 extends over 14 amino acids. J gave up 4 bases and V 5 bases, and 8 bases lay outside the gene matches. The germline gives CDR1 SEHNR, CDR2 FQNEAQ (reference sequence). The complete variable domain, with remaining parts taken from reference TRBV7-9 and TRBJ2-7, reads DTGVSQNPRHKITKRGQNVTFRCDPISEHNRLYWYRQTLGQGPEFLTYFQNEAQLEKSRLLSDRFSAERPKGSFSTLEIQRTEQGDSAMYLCASSLGTVGYEQYFGPGTRLTVT.

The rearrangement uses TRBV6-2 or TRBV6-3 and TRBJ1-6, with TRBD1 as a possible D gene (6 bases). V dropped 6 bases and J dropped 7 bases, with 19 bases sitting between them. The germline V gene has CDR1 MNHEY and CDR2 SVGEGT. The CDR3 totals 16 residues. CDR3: CASSRGQSFKNSPLHF. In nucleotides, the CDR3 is TGTGCCAGCAGCCGCGGACAGTCCTTCAAGAATTCACCCCTCCACTTT.

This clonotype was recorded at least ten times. In DNA, the CDR3 is TGTGCCAGCAGCACTAAAGGACTAGCGGGGGTGACGAACACCGGGGAGCTGTTTTTT. The encoded protein is CASSTKGLAGVTNTGELFF. The chain has TRBV7-2 and TRBJ2-2, with 13 bases that match TRBD2. J was trimmed by 0 bases and V by 5 bases; bases with no gene match: 9. Germline V gives CDR1 SGHTA, CDR2 FQGNSA. This CDR3 spans 19 amino acids.

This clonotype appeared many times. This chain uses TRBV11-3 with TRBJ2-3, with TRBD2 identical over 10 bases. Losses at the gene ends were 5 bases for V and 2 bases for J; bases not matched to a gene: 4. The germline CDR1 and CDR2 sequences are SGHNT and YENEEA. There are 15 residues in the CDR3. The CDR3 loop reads CASSLGLANTDTQYF. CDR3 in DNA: TGTGCCAGCAGCCTGGGACTAGCGAACACAGATACGCAGTATTTT.

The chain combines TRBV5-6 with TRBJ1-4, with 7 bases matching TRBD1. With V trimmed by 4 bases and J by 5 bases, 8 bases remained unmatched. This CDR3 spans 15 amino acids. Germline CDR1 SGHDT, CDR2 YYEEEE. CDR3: CASSGRDRANEKLFF. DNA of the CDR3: TGTGCCAGCAGCGGCCGGGACAGAGCAAATGAAAAACTGTTTTTT. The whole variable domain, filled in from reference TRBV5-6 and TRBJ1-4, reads DAGVTQSPTHLIKTRGQQVTLRCSPKSGHDTVSWYQQALGQGPQFIFQYYEEEERQRGNFPDRFSGHQFPNYSSELNVNALLLGDSALYLCASSGRDRANEKLFFGSGTQLSVL.

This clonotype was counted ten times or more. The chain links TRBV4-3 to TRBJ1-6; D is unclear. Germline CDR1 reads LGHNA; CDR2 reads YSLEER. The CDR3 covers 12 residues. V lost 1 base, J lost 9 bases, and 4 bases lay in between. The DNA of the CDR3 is TGCGCCAGCAGCCAAGGGGGTTCACCCCTCCACTTT. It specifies CASSQGGSPLHF.

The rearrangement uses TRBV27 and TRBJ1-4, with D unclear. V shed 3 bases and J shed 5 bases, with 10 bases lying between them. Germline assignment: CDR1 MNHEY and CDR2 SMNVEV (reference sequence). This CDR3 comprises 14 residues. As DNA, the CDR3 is TGTGCCAGCAGTTTTTCTCGCCGAAATGAAAAACTGTTTTTT. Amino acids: CASSFSRRNEKLFF.

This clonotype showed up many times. The CDR3 here is CASSELVDQPQHF. CDR3 nucleotides: TGTGCCAGCAGTGAATTGGTTGATCAGCCCCAGCATTTT. The chain links TRBV6-1 to TRBJ1-5; D gene ambiguous. Germline V gene sequence: CDR1 MNHNS, CDR2 SASEGT. Between the trimmed V and J ends, which lost 2 bases and 5 bases, there was a span of 7 bases. This CDR3 contains 13 residues.

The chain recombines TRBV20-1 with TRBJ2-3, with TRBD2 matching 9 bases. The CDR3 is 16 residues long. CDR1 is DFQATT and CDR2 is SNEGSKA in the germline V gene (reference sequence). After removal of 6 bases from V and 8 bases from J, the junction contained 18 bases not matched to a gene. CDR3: CSAGLPLAGKLGTQYF. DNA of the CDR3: TGCAGTGCCGGACTGCCGCTAGCGGGGAAATTGGGTACGCAGTATTTT.

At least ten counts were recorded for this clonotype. The CDR3 DNA reads as TGCAGTGCCCACCGGGCTAGCGTAGAGAGCTCTGGGGCCAACGTCCTGACTTTC. Its protein product is CSAHRASVESSGANVLTF. The chain has TRBV20-1 and TRBJ2-6; D may be TRBD2 (6 bases). Germline-derived CDR1 and CDR2 are DFQATT and SNEGSKA (reference sequence). The CDR3 is made up of 18 amino acids. V lost 6 bases and J lost 0, with 21 bases in between.

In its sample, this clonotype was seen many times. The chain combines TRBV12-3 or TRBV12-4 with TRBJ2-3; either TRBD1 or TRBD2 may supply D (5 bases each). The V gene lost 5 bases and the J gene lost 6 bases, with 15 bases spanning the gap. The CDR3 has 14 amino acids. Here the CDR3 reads CASSRDDRQDTQYF. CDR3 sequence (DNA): TGTGCCAGCAGTCGGGACGACCGACAGGATACGCAGTATTTT.

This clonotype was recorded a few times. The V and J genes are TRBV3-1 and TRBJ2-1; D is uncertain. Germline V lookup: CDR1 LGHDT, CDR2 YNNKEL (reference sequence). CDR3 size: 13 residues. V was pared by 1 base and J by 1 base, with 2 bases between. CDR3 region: CASSQASYNEQFF. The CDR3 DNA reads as TGTGCCAGCAGCCAAGCGTCCTACAATGAGCAGTTCTTC.